This TCR beta chain was sequenced during a study of cytomegalovirus exposure and HLA in healthy donors. Study overall: There were 100 million to 120 million unique TCR beta sequences, drawn from approximately 180 million T cells, in an earlier analysis. Broader study findings: An analysis was carried out later, and it reportedly showed fewer N-insertions in an Asian-associated ancestry cluster than the approximately 670-donor mean. Across HLA loci, a later analysis found differing TCR association rates, with DRB1 most and HLA-C fewest.

PCR employed 60 Vbeta and 13 Jbeta primers. Data came from immunoSEQ multiplex PCR; TCRdb stores just in-frame clones and leaves some out. The sample holds some 150,000 clones; 60% to 80% are singletons and the top ten take approximately 6.3%. A remark on this clone: As yet, its antigen is unknown.

The CDR3 sequence is 14 residues long. Germline CDR1 reads LNHNV; CDR2 reads YYDKDF (reference sequence). The V and J ends lost 5 bases and 9 bases, in that order; junction bases with no gene match: 10. The V gene is TRBV15, the J gene TRBJ1-5, with 7 bases matching TRBD1. What was sequenced was PBMCs. The source of this sequence is a man between 35 and 55 years old in good health and CMV-seropositive. The CDR3 loop reads CATSLDRVWGPQHF. DNA of the CDR3: TGTGCCACCAGCTTAGACAGGGTTTGGGGGCCCCAGCATTTT.